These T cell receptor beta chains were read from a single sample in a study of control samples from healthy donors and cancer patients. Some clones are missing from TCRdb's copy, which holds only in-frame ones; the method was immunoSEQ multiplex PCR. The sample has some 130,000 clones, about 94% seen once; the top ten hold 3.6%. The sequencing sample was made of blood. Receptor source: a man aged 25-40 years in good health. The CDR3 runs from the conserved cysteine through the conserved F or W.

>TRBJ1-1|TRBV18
CASSPRGADTEAFF
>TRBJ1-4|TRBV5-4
CASSLRQGNEKLFF
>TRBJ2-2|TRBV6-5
CASSYSIGLGGELFF
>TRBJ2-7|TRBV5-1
CASRLGLSFEQYF
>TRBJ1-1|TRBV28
CASSPTDRADHEAFF
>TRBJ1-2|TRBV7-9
CASSPFPGLYGYTF
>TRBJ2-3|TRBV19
CASSFLAGGTDTQYF
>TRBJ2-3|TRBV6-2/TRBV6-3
CASSYFGGGTDTQYF
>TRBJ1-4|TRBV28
CASSLVKGSGLFEKLFF
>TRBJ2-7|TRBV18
CASSPRTATYEQYF
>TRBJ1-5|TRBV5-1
CASSLTGDSNQPQHF
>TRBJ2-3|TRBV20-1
CSASLLAGGPATDTQYF
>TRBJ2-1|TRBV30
CACRDRVSNEQFF
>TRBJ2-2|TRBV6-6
CASSGTGPGELFF
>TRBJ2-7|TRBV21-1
CASSKEHKAYYEQYF
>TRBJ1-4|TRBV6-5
CASSSGGLGEKLFF
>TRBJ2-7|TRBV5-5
CASSWAAGEQYF
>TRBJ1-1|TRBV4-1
CASSQVGLQENTEAFF